These 29 T cell receptor beta chains originate from one sample sequenced in a study of CD8 T cells in Susac syndrome. RNA, at about 0.45 to 1 ug, was reverse transcribed with random hexamers. Via MiXCR, TCRdb re-called the immunoSEQ multiplex PCR reads, giving one row per CDR3 protein. This sample has under 110,000 distinct CDR3 sequences; 94% occur once, and the top ten carry around 0.4%. Material: CD8+ T cells from PBMCs. All receptors derive from a human donor with Susac syndrome.

The V gene is TRBV12-3 or TRBV12-4, the J gene TRBJ2-4; D might be TRBD2 (6 bases). The CDR3 consists of 14 residues. The V end lost 6 bases, the J end lost 3 bases, and 12 bases lay between the germline ends. The CDR3 is CASSPGEVKNIQYF. The CDR3 nucleotides are TGTGCCAGCAGCCCCGGGGAGGTCAAAAACATTCAGTACTTC.

The rearrangement links TRBV29-1 to TRBJ2-7, with 7 bases matching TRBD2. The CDR3 extends over 13 amino acids. The germline V gene has CDR1 SQVTM and CDR2 ANQGSEA. The V gene end was trimmed by 6 bases and the J gene end by 0 bases; junction bases not matched to a gene: 5. CDR3 sequence: CSVSGGSSYEQYF. The CDR3 DNA follows: TGCAGCGTCTCGGGGGGTAGCTCCTACGAGCAGTACTTC.

The CDR3 sequence is CASSGGDVAYNEQFF. CDR3 DNA: TGCGCCAGCAGCGGCGGGGACGTTGCCTACAATGAGCAGTTCTTC. This chain uses TRBV5-1 with TRBJ2-1, with TRBD2 as a possible D gene (6 bases). The V and J ends lost 4 bases and 2 bases respectively, with 13 bases between them. Germline CDR1 is SGHRS and CDR2 is YFSETQ. The CDR3 has 15 amino acids.

The chain employs TRBV9 and TRBJ1-3; D is undetermined. Trimming took off 7 bases at V and 4 bases at J, with 6 bases between the two ends. The germline V gene encodes CDR1 SGDLS and CDR2 YYNGEE. The CDR3 is made up of 11 amino acids. The CDR3 region has the DNA TGTGCCAGCGCAGAAGGAAACACCATATATTTT. This gives the protein CASAEGNTIYF.

The count of this clonotype is one. The chain is built from TRBV7-9 and TRBJ2-7; TRBD2 agrees at 11 bases. This CDR3 contains 16 residues. Unmatched junction bases numbered 11, after V lost 3 bases and J lost 7 bases. Germline V lookup: CDR1 SEHNR, CDR2 FQNEAQ (reference sequence). The CDR3 coding sequence is TGTGCCAGCAGCTTGGTGACTAGCGGGGTTCGGGAAGAGCAGTACTTC. This sequence encodes CASSLVTSGVREEQYF.

The chain employs TRBV2 and TRBJ2-7; no firm D call. From germline, CDR1 is SNHLY and CDR2 FYNNEI. The CDR3 consists of 12 residues. Trimming took 8 bases from V and 0 from J, leaving 8 bases between them. CDR3 residues: CASEQSSYEQYF. The CDR3 DNA reads TGTGCCAGCGAACAGAGCTCCTACGAGCAGTACTTC.

This chain joins TRBV19 and TRBJ1-2; D uncertain. CDR1 and CDR2 from the germline V gene are LNHDA and SQIVND (reference sequence). The CDR3 is 15 residues long. The V and J ends lost 10 bases and 3 bases respectively, with 21 bases between them. The DNA of the CDR3 is TGTGCCACCTCAGAAAATGTGGGGATATACTATGGCTACACCTTC. This codes for CATSENVGIYYGYTF.

The J gene is TRBJ1-4, the V gene TRBV28; 7 nucleotides line up with TRBD1. This CDR3 spans 14 amino acids. V was pared by 6 bases and J by 3 bases, with 4 bases of the junction left unmatched. Germline V gene sequence: CDR1 MDHEN, CDR2 SYDVKM. The chain's CDR3 is CASRPDRPNEKLFF. The DNA for the CDR3 is TGTGCCAGCAGGCCGGACAGGCCTAATGAAAAACTGTTTTTT.

V usage is TRBV13 and J usage is TRBJ2-7; D is unresolved. Trimming removed 5 bases at V and 5 bases at J, with 13 bases between. The CDR3 covers 13 residues. Germline CDR1 PRHDT, CDR2 FYEKMQ (reference sequence). In DNA form, the CDR3 reads TGTGCCAGCAGCCCCCTGGATGGCCACGAGCAGTACTTC. Protein: CASSPLDGHEQYF.

This clonotype was seen just once. The chain combines TRBV4-2 with TRBJ2-7, with TRBD2 as a possible D gene (5 bases). Germline V gives CDR1 LGHNA, CDR2 YNFKEQ. The V gene lost 0 bases and the J gene lost 7 bases, with 7 bases spanning the gap. The CDR3 consists of 12 residues. CDR3 loop: CASSQDGGEQYF. Here the CDR3 DNA reads TGTGCCAGCAGCCAAGATGGAGGAGAGCAGTACTTC.

CDR3 bases: TGCGCCAGCAGCCACGCCGGGTCGGAGCTGTTTTTT. The encoded protein is CASSHAGSELFF. The chain links TRBV4-3 to TRBJ2-2, with D hard to call. The CDR3 covers 12 residues. The V gene's germline CDR1 is LGHNA and CDR2 YSLEER. The ends were cut back, 3 bases at V and 10 bases at J, with 9 bases in the middle.

V and J are TRBV14 and TRBJ2-1; maybe TRBD1 (6 bases). Germline V gene data show CDR1 as SGHDN and CDR2 as FVKESK. The CDR3 contains 14 residues. With 5 bases removed from V and 5 bases from J, the gap between germline ends came to 13 bases. CDR3 loop: CASSYRVGHNEQFF. The CDR3 DNA is TGTGCCAGCAGCTACAGGGTAGGGCACAATGAGCAGTTCTTC.

The chain links TRBV29-1 to TRBJ1-1; D not certain. Looked up from germline, CDR1 is SQVTM and CDR2 is ANQGSEA. The CDR3 covers 11 residues. V was pared by 3 bases and J by 6 bases, with 8 bases between. CDR3 sequence: CSVDNWPEAFF. In DNA, the CDR3 is TGCAGCGTTGACAACTGGCCTGAAGCTTTCTTT.

This clonotype was picked up one time. A read error may account for a junction end that differs from germline. The chain couples TRBV29-1 to TRBJ2-1; D call uncertain. The CDR3 spans 10 residues. Germline CDR1 is SQVTM and CDR2 is ANQGSEA. The CDR3 here is CSVEEEGWIF. CDR3 bases: TGCAGCGTTGAAGAGGAAGGCTGGATCTTC.

The rearrangement links TRBV12-3 or TRBV12-4 to TRBJ1-2; D not resolved. V was pared by 7 bases and J by 4 bases, with 16 bases between. There are 14 residues in the CDR3. The CDR3 here is CASKGPGSGYGYTF. The CDR3 DNA sequence: TGTGCCAGCAAAGGGCCCGGGTCGGGCTATGGCTACACCTTC.

This chain connects TRBV5-6 to TRBJ1-2, with unresolved D. Germline V gene data show CDR1 as SGHDT and CDR2 as YYEEEE. The CDR3 spans 13 residues. The germline V and J ends were trimmed by 0 bases and 9 bases, with 12 bases remaining between them. The DNA of the CDR3 is TGTGCCAGCAGCTTGGGTACTCTGGATCGCTACACCTTC. Encoded protein: CASSLGTLDRYTF.

The V and J genes are TRBV20-1 and TRBJ1-5; 9 nucleotides line up with TRBD1. The CDR3 covers 15 residues. Unmatched junction bases numbered 5, after V lost 0 bases and J lost 5 bases. Germline V lookup: CDR1 DFQATT, CDR2 SNEGSKA (reference sequence). This chain's CDR3 is CSAREDRGPHQPQHF. CDR3 bases: TGCAGTGCTAGAGAGGACAGGGGACCCCATCAGCCCCAGCATTTT.

The rearrangement links TRBV27 to TRBJ2-5; a possible D gene is TRBD2 (6 bases). V was clipped by 5 bases and J by 4 bases, with 17 bases between them. CDR3 length equals 15 residues. Per germline, CDR1 MNHEY and CDR2 SMNVEV (reference sequence). The CDR3 sequence: CASSLSGGGGETQYF. Written as DNA, the CDR3 is TGTGCCAGCAGTCTGTCCGGGGGAGGTGGAGAGACCCAGTACTTC.

The CDR3 protein is CASSLTGGSFTDTQYF. The CDR3 region has the DNA TGTGCCAGCAGTCTAACAGGGGGTAGCTTCACAGATACGCAGTATTTT. This chain connects TRBV6-1 to TRBJ2-3; 8 bases align to TRBD1. Per germline, CDR1 MNHNS and CDR2 SASEGT. The junction had 9 bases not matched to a gene; V was cut back by 5 bases and J by 2 bases. CDR3 length equals 16 residues.

The chain couples TRBV25-1 to TRBJ2-7; 12 positions agree with TRBD2. With 4 bases clipped from V and 7 bases from J, the junction kept 8 bases outside the gene matches. This CDR3 comprises 15 residues. In germline, CDR1 is MGHDK, CDR2 SYGVNS. The CDR3 here is CASSGRLAGAREQYF. The CDR3 DNA reads as TGTGCCAGCAGTGGACGACTAGCGGGGGCGAGGGAGCAGTACTTC.

This clonotype was observed once. The CDR3 loop reads CASSDRASSTDTQYF. CDR3 DNA: TGTGCCAGCAGCGACAGGGCCTCTAGCACAGATACGCAGTATTTT. The V call is TRBV12-3 or TRBV12-4, the J call TRBJ2-3, with 7 bases that match TRBD1. V shed 6 bases and J 0 bases; nucleotides not matched to a gene: 6. The CDR3 sequence is 15 residues long.

The rearrangement joins TRBV15 to TRBJ2-5; tentatively, D is TRBD2 (6 bases). The CDR3 is made up of 15 amino acids. Germline CDR1 and CDR2: LNHNV and YYDKDF (reference sequence). V lost 4 bases, J lost 2 bases, and 14 bases lay in between. Written as DNA, the CDR3 is TGTGCCACCAGCACTCAATTAGCGGTACAAGAGACCCAGTACTTC. Residues: CATSTQLAVQETQYF.

This chain joins TRBV6-5 and TRBJ2-3; D possibly uses TRBD1 or TRBD2 (5 bases each). The germline V gene encodes CDR1 MNHEY and CDR2 SVGAGI. The CDR3 is 16 amino acids. Trimming removed 0 bases at V and 1 base at J, with 11 bases between. The CDR3 coding sequence is TGTGCCAGCAGTTACTCGACGGGACCACGCACAGATACGCAGTATTTT. It yields the protein CASSYSTGPRTDTQYF.

The gene calls are TRBV12-3 or TRBV12-4 and TRBJ1-6; D is ambiguous. The CDR3 length is 15 residues. Trimming left V 0 bases short and J 10 bases short, with 13 bases between. For the CDR3, the DNA is TGTGCCAGCAGTTTAGCCTCCGTCGGGGAATCACCCCTCCACTTT. It encodes CASSLASVGESPLHF.

This rearrangement joins TRBV12-3 or TRBV12-4 to TRBJ1-1; D remains ambiguous. Trimming cost V 7 bases and J 4 bases, with 10 bases left between them. CDR3 length equals 12 residues. Here the CDR3 DNA reads TGTGCCAGCATCTTAGTCGGCACTGAAGCTTTCTTT. Its translation is CASILVGTEAFF.

This sequence joins TRBV7-9 and TRBJ1-2; no clear D gene. Looked up from germline, CDR1 is SEHNR and CDR2 is FQNEAQ (reference sequence). This CDR3 has 11 amino acids. V lost 7 bases and J 7 bases, leaving 10 bases between the germline ends. CDR3: CASTHPVGYTF. CDR3 sequence (DNA): TGTGCCAGCACCCACCCTGTTGGCTACACCTTC.

V usage is TRBV24-1 and J usage is TRBJ2-7, with D unresolved. This CDR3 has 16 amino acids. Looked up from germline, CDR1 is KGHDR and CDR2 is SFDVKD. Trimming stripped 1 base from V and 7 bases from J, with 19 bases between. The chain's CDR3 is CATSDLTQANPREQYF. Here the CDR3 DNA reads TGTGCCACCAGTGATTTAACCCAAGCAAATCCTCGGGAGCAGTACTTC.

The chain links TRBV20-1 to TRBJ1-1, with a weak D call TRBD1 (5 bases). The CDR3 loop spans 12 amino acids. Germline CDR1 reads DFQATT; CDR2 reads SNEGSKA (reference sequence). Trimming removed 5 bases at V and 0 bases at J, with 7 bases between. In DNA form, the CDR3 reads TGCAGTGCTGGGACGGTGAACACTGAAGCTTTCTTT. Translated: CSAGTVNTEAFF.

The V call is TRBV7-8, the J call TRBJ2-4; 11 bases fit TRBD2. This CDR3 is 18 amino acids long. Germline V lookup: CDR1 SGHVS, CDR2 FQNEAQ. Germline trimming cut 3 bases from V and 0 bases from J; bases unmatched to any gene: 7. DNA of the CDR3: TGTGCCAGCAGCTTGGGACTAGCGGTTCCCATAGCCAAAAACATTCAGTACTTC. Residues: CASSLGLAVPIAKNIQYF.